This T cell receptor (beta chain) was found in a study of cytomegalovirus exposure and HLA in healthy donors. After removal of 5 bases from V and 3 bases from J, the junction contained 11 bases not matched to a gene. CDR1 SGHTA and CDR2 FQGNSA come from the germline V gene. The CDR3 has 17 amino acids. PCR primers comprised 60 Vbeta and 13 Jbeta primers. This table comes from immunoSEQ multiplex PCR, and its TCRdb copy is limited to in-frame clones, with some not included. The listing contains 100,000 to 150,000 clones. The gene calls are TRBV7-2 and TRBJ2-2; 8 bases fit TRBD2. The TCR originated in a middle-aged man in good health and CMV-seronegative. Source material: PBMCs. The DNA of the CDR3 is TGTGCCAGCAGCCCCCTGGGGAGCGGGAGCTACACCGGGGAGCTGTTTTTT. As protein: CASSPLGSGSYTGELFF.